Listed below are T cell receptor beta chains from one sample, sequenced in a study of T-cell memory formation after mild COVID-19. TCRdb itself ran the 5' RACE reads through MiXCR, one entry per CDR3 protein. This table has hundreds of thousands of distinct CDR3 sequences, approximately 19% appearing once. The specimen sequenced was PBMCs or a T cell subset sorted from them (not recorded which). The receptor source for this set is an adult woman who had mild COVID-19 (a few samples of this study predate the infection). Cell type and time point are not known. CDR3s include the opening cysteine and the closing phenylalanine or tryptophan. D genes are given only for firm matches. Clone size is given for some rows only: seen once, a few or many times, or a class if the clone is expanded.

j_call: TRBJ2-1
clone_size: many
cdr3_length: 11
v_call: TRBV5-1
d_call: -
cdr3_aa: CASSTYNEQFF
cdr3_nt: TGTGCCAGTAGCACCTACAATGAGCAGTTCTTC

j_call: TRBJ2-5
clone_size: -
cdr3_length: 14
v_call: TRBV6-2/TRBV6-3
d_call: TRBD2
cdr3_aa: CASRPPAGGETQYF
cdr3_nt: TGTGCCAGCAGACCTCCCGCGGGAGGGGAGACCCAGTACTTC

j_call: TRBJ1-6
clone_size: few
cdr3_length: 15
v_call: TRBV12-3/TRBV12-4
d_call: TRBD1
cdr3_aa: CASSAWDRGGSPLHF
cdr3_nt: TGTGCCAGCAGTGCCTGGGACAGGGGTGGTTCACCCCTCCACTTT

j_call: TRBJ2-1
clone_size: -
cdr3_length: 13
v_call: TRBV6-5
d_call: -
cdr3_aa: CASSYEGLREQFF
cdr3_nt: TGTGCCAGCAGTTACGAGGGATTGCGGGAGCAGTTCTTC

j_call: TRBJ2-7
clone_size: few
cdr3_length: 11
v_call: TRBV28
d_call: -
cdr3_aa: CASTDVYEQYF
cdr3_nt: TGTGCCAGCACCGACGTATACGAGCAGTACTTC

j_call: TRBJ1-2
clone_size: few
cdr3_length: 13
v_call: TRBV6-5
d_call: -
cdr3_aa: CASSYGPNYGYTF
cdr3_nt: TGTGCCAGCAGTTACGGGCCTAACTATGGCTACACCTTC

j_call: TRBJ1-1
clone_size: -
cdr3_length: 15
v_call: TRBV15
d_call: TRBD1
cdr3_aa: CATSRGAGGNTEAFF
cdr3_nt: TGTGCCACCAGCAGAGGTGCAGGGGGAAACACTGAAGCTTTCTTT

j_call: TRBJ2-1
clone_size: many
cdr3_length: 15
v_call: TRBV7-8
d_call: TRBD1
cdr3_aa: CASSRSTGKSNEQFF
cdr3_nt: TGTGCCAGCAGCCGATCGACAGGGAAAAGCAATGAGCAGTTCTTC

j_call: TRBJ1-5
clone_size: -
cdr3_length: 17
v_call: TRBV5-1
d_call: TRBD1
cdr3_aa: CASSLGAEGGANQPQHF
cdr3_nt: TGCGCCAGCAGCTTGGGTGCTGAAGGGGGCGCGAATCAGCCCCAGCATTTT

j_call: TRBJ2-7
clone_size: few
cdr3_length: 13
v_call: TRBV29-1
d_call: -
cdr3_aa: CRVVSGGDYEQYF
cdr3_nt: TGCAGAGTTGTAAGCGGAGGCGACTACGAGCAGTACTTC

j_call: TRBJ1-1
clone_size: -
cdr3_length: 15
v_call: TRBV15
d_call: -
cdr3_aa: CATSRDRGRDTEAFF
cdr3_nt: TGTGCCACCAGCAGAGATAGAGGCAGGGACACTGAAGCTTTCTTT

j_call: TRBJ1-4
clone_size: many
cdr3_length: 14
v_call: TRBV5-6
d_call: -
cdr3_aa: CASSRGGSNEKLFF
cdr3_nt: TGTGCCAGCAGCCGAGGGGGATCTAATGAAAAACTGTTTTTT

j_call: TRBJ2-7
clone_size: few
cdr3_length: 14
v_call: TRBV7-9
d_call: -
cdr3_aa: CASSFLQGTYEQYF
cdr3_nt: TGTGCCAGCAGCTTCCTACAGGGAACTTACGAGCAGTACTTC

j_call: TRBJ1-6
clone_size: few
cdr3_length: 15
v_call: TRBV11-2
d_call: -
cdr3_aa: CASSLDPLGSAPLHF
cdr3_nt: TGTGCCAGCAGCTTAGATCCGCTAGGGAGTGCACCCCTCCACTTT

j_call: TRBJ1-1
clone_size: once
cdr3_length: 15
v_call: TRBV7-9
d_call: -
cdr3_aa: CASSDTDSLNTEAFF
cdr3_nt: TGTGCCAGCAGCGATACGGACAGTTTGAACACTGAAGCTTTCTTT

j_call: TRBJ2-2
clone_size: few
cdr3_length: 14
v_call: TRBV20-1
d_call: TRBD2
cdr3_aa: CSANSGGASGELFF
cdr3_nt: TGCAGTGCTAACAGCGGGGGGGCGTCCGGGGAGCTGTTTTTT

j_call: TRBJ2-2
clone_size: -
cdr3_length: 14
v_call: TRBV7-3
d_call: -
cdr3_aa: CASSLMEGTGELFF
cdr3_nt: TGTGCCAGCAGCTTAATGGAGGGGACCGGGGAGCTGTTTTTT

j_call: TRBJ1-1
clone_size: -
cdr3_length: 15
v_call: TRBV30
d_call: -
cdr3_aa: CAWSPVRGLKTEAFF
cdr3_nt: TGTGCCTGGAGCCCCGTCCGCGGGTTGAAAACTGAAGCTTTCTTT

j_call: TRBJ2-1
clone_size: -
cdr3_length: 12
v_call: TRBV6-6
d_call: -
cdr3_aa: CASTEGYNEQFF
cdr3_nt: TGTGCCAGCACCGAGGGGTACAATGAGCAGTTCTTC

j_call: TRBJ1-1
clone_size: many
cdr3_length: 16
v_call: TRBV6-6
d_call: -
cdr3_aa: CASSYSRSAGNTEAFF
cdr3_nt: TGTGCCAGCAGTTACTCGAGGAGCGCAGGGAACACTGAAGCTTTCTTT

j_call: TRBJ2-1
clone_size: -
cdr3_length: 17
v_call: TRBV29-1
d_call: TRBD1
cdr3_aa: CSALPGQGIRSYNEQFF
cdr3_nt: TGCAGCGCCCTTCCGGGACAGGGTATTAGGTCCTACAATGAGCAGTTCTTC

j_call: TRBJ1-4
clone_size: -
cdr3_length: 15
v_call: TRBV18
d_call: TRBD1
cdr3_aa: CASSPPGTGREKLFF
cdr3_nt: TGTGCCAGCTCACCCCCCGGGACAGGGAGGGAAAAACTGTTTTTT

j_call: TRBJ2-2
clone_size: many
cdr3_length: 15
v_call: TRBV6-2/TRBV6-3
d_call: -
cdr3_aa: CASSYTGALTGELFF
cdr3_nt: TGTGCCAGCAGTTACACGGGGGCCCTCACCGGGGAGCTGTTTTTT

j_call: TRBJ1-1
clone_size: -
cdr3_length: 16
v_call: TRBV9
d_call: TRBD1
cdr3_aa: CASSVEETGANTEAFF
cdr3_nt: TGTGCCAGCAGCGTAGAAGAGACAGGGGCCAACACTGAAGCTTTCTTT

j_call: TRBJ2-3
clone_size: few
cdr3_length: 15
v_call: TRBV5-4
d_call: -
cdr3_aa: CASSLGPTETDTQYF
cdr3_nt: TGTGCCAGCAGCTTGGGTCCTACCGAGACAGATACGCAGTATTTT

j_call: TRBJ2-3
clone_size: few
cdr3_length: 16
v_call: TRBV7-8
d_call: -
cdr3_aa: CASSSLVGRAQNTQYF
cdr3_nt: TGTGCCAGCAGCTCCCTGGTCGGGAGAGCACAAAATACGCAGTATTTT

j_call: TRBJ2-1
clone_size: few
cdr3_length: 20
v_call: TRBV21-1
d_call: -
cdr3_aa: CASSKVVGTSGRLSYNEQFF
cdr3_nt: TGTGCCAGCAGCAAAGTAGTGGGGACTAGCGGGAGGTTATCCTACAATGAGCAGTTCTTC

j_call: TRBJ2-1
clone_size: -
cdr3_length: 17
v_call: TRBV3-1
d_call: TRBD2
cdr3_aa: CASSHSRAAGGRNEQFF
cdr3_nt: TGTGCCAGCAGCCACTCCAGAGCAGCGGGGGGGCGGAATGAGCAGTTCTTC

j_call: TRBJ2-6
clone_size: -
cdr3_length: 14
v_call: TRBV29-1
d_call: TRBD1
cdr3_aa: CSATGGSGANVLTF
cdr3_nt: TGCAGCGCTACAGGGGGCTCTGGGGCCAACGTCCTGACTTTC

j_call: TRBJ1-2
clone_size: -
cdr3_length: 12
v_call: TRBV20-1
d_call: -
cdr3_aa: CSARVGANGYTF
cdr3_nt: TGCAGTGCCCGGGTAGGGGCGAATGGCTACACCTTC

j_call: TRBJ2-5
clone_size: few
cdr3_length: 15
v_call: TRBV6-5
d_call: TRBD1
cdr3_aa: CASSRDRGNRKTQYF
cdr3_nt: TGTGCCAGCAGTCGGGACAGGGGCAACCGGAAGACCCAGTACTTC

j_call: TRBJ1-3
clone_size: -
cdr3_length: 16
v_call: TRBV20-1
d_call: -
cdr3_aa: CSARDPGRNSGNTIYF
cdr3_nt: TGCAGTGCTAGAGATCCGGGACGCAACTCTGGAAACACCATATATTTT

j_call: TRBJ2-5
clone_size: -
cdr3_length: 14
v_call: TRBV5-4
d_call: TRBD2
cdr3_aa: CASSLAGGYETQYF
cdr3_nt: TGTGCCAGCAGCCTTGCGGGGGGGTACGAGACCCAGTACTTC

j_call: TRBJ1-4
clone_size: few
cdr3_length: 13
v_call: TRBV28
d_call: -
cdr3_aa: CASSVPGEEKLFF
cdr3_nt: TGTGCCAGCAGCGTCCCGGGGGAGGAAAAACTGTTTTTT

j_call: TRBJ2-5
clone_size: -
cdr3_length: 16
v_call: TRBV6-6
d_call: -
cdr3_aa: CASRPGPFKLQETQYF
cdr3_nt: TGTGCCAGCAGGCCCGGGCCCTTCAAGCTACAAGAGACCCAGTACTTC

j_call: TRBJ1-1
clone_size: -
cdr3_length: 15
v_call: TRBV12-3/TRBV12-4
d_call: -
cdr3_aa: CASSLGEAGVTEAFF
cdr3_nt: TGTGCCAGCAGTTTAGGAGAGGCAGGGGTCACTGAAGCTTTCTTT

j_call: TRBJ2-7
clone_size: -
cdr3_length: 15
v_call: TRBV5-1
d_call: TRBD1
cdr3_aa: CASSSGTGRAYEQYF
cdr3_nt: TGCGCCAGCAGCTCCGGGACAGGTAGAGCCTACGAGCAGTACTTC

j_call: TRBJ2-3
clone_size: -
cdr3_length: 17
v_call: TRBV4-1
d_call: TRBD2
cdr3_aa: CASRHVGRTSGTDTQYF
cdr3_nt: TGCGCCAGCAGACACGTGGGTCGGACTAGCGGGACAGATACGCAGTATTTT

j_call: TRBJ2-5
clone_size: -
cdr3_length: 17
v_call: TRBV3-1
d_call: -
cdr3_aa: CASSLTGTSSEEETQYF
cdr3_nt: TGTGCCAGCAGCCTAACAGGGACCTCGAGTGAGGAAGAGACCCAGTACTTC

j_call: TRBJ2-1
clone_size: -
cdr3_length: 15
v_call: TRBV4-3
d_call: TRBD2
cdr3_aa: CASSWDYRKNNEQFF
cdr3_nt: TGCGCCAGCAGCTGGGACTATAGGAAGAACAATGAGCAGTTCTTC

j_call: TRBJ2-5
clone_size: -
cdr3_length: 11
v_call: TRBV5-5
d_call: -
cdr3_aa: CASSLARDLSF
cdr3_nt: TGTGCCAGCAGCTTGGCGCGGGATTTGTCCTTC

j_call: TRBJ1-2
clone_size: -
cdr3_length: 14
v_call: TRBV9
d_call: -
cdr3_aa: CASSEKMGGGGYTF
cdr3_nt: TGTGCCAGCAGCGAGAAAATGGGAGGAGGGGGCTACACCTTC

j_call: TRBJ2-5
clone_size: few
cdr3_length: 13
v_call: TRBV15
d_call: -
cdr3_aa: CATSRDVGETQYF
cdr3_nt: TGTGCCACCAGCAGAGATGTCGGAGAGACCCAGTACTTC

j_call: TRBJ2-3
clone_size: -
cdr3_length: 18
v_call: TRBV5-1
d_call: TRBD2
cdr3_aa: CASSLEASSGGAPDTQYF
cdr3_nt: TGCGCCAGCAGCTTGGAAGCGTCTAGCGGGGGGGCGCCGGATACGCAGTATTTT

j_call: TRBJ1-2
clone_size: few
cdr3_length: 14
v_call: TRBV2
d_call: -
cdr3_aa: CASRELTDNYGYTF
cdr3_nt: TGTGCCAGCAGGGAGTTGACAGACAACTATGGCTACACCTTC

j_call: TRBJ2-1
clone_size: few
cdr3_length: 15
v_call: TRBV5-3
d_call: TRBD2
cdr3_aa: CARSLVLAGTNEQFF
cdr3_nt: TGTGCCAGAAGCTTGGTCCTAGCGGGTACCAATGAGCAGTTCTTC

j_call: TRBJ2-7
clone_size: many
cdr3_length: 13
v_call: TRBV4-1
d_call: -
cdr3_aa: CASSPAGSYEQYF
cdr3_nt: TGCGCCAGCTCCCCGGCGGGGAGCTACGAGCAGTACTTC

j_call: TRBJ2-7
clone_size: -
cdr3_length: 14
v_call: TRBV7-2
d_call: TRBD2
cdr3_aa: CASSGTSGPYEQYF
cdr3_nt: TGTGCCAGCAGCGGGACTAGCGGACCCTACGAGCAGTACTTC

j_call: TRBJ2-7
clone_size: many
cdr3_length: 17
v_call: TRBV24-1
d_call: -
cdr3_aa: CATSAVRTDGVGYEQYF
cdr3_nt: TGTGCCACCAGTGCTGTGAGGACTGACGGGGTTGGGTACGAGCAGTACTTC